These T cell receptor beta chains were read from a single sample in a study of T cell responses to AZD1222 COVID-19 vaccine. TCRdb's copy holds only in-frame clones and misses some; the assay was immunoSEQ multiplex PCR. This sample yields about 150,000 clones, of which 89% are seen a single time; just over 5% belongs to the top ten. The source material was peripheral blood, sampled on day 0 of AZD1222 vaccination. These receptors were collected from an adult in good health. Each CDR3 is given with its conserved first and last residue. A D gene is named only where the DNA matches it firmly. The size field is filled for only some rows; it gives once, few, many or a size class.

d_call: TRBD1
j_call: TRBJ2-1
v_call: TRBV6-2/TRBV6-3
clone_size: .
cdr3_aa: CASSYSARQGTFF
cdr3_nt: TGTGCCAGCAGTTACTCGGCCAGACAGGGTACGTTCTTC

d_call: .
j_call: TRBJ2-3
v_call: TRBV12-3/TRBV12-4
clone_size: .
cdr3_aa: CASSFGGTRRKYF
cdr3_nt: TGTGCCAGCAGTTTTGGGGGAACACGTCGGAAGTATTTT

d_call: .
j_call: TRBJ2-7
v_call: TRBV7-2
clone_size: .
cdr3_aa: CASSLWGGYEQYF
cdr3_nt: TGTGCCAGCAGCTTATGGGGCGGCTACGAGCAGTACTTC

d_call: .
j_call: TRBJ1-6
v_call: TRBV19
clone_size: few
cdr3_aa: CASSIGGFSPLHF
cdr3_nt: TGTGCCAGTAGTATAGGAGGATTTTCACCCCTCCACTTT

d_call: TRBD1
j_call: TRBJ1-5
v_call: TRBV19
clone_size: .
cdr3_aa: CASRRQGDQPQHF
cdr3_nt: TGTGCCAGTAGGAGACAGGGGGATCAGCCCCAGCATTTT

d_call: .
j_call: TRBJ1-5
v_call: TRBV28
clone_size: .
cdr3_aa: CASSFLPLDRRGAQHF
cdr3_nt: TGTGCCAGCAGTTTCCTTCCTCTGGATCGACGAGGGGCCCAGCATTTT

d_call: TRBD2
j_call: TRBJ2-5
v_call: TRBV7-2
clone_size: once
cdr3_aa: CASSLNSGLAGETQYF
cdr3_nt: TGTGCCAGCAGCCTTAACTCGGGACTAGCGGGAGAGACCCAGTACTTC

d_call: TRBD1
j_call: TRBJ2-7
v_call: TRBV2
clone_size: few
cdr3_aa: CASTRTGGSYEQYF
cdr3_nt: TGTGCCAGCACTCGGACAGGGGGCTCCTACGAGCAGTACTTC

d_call: .
j_call: TRBJ2-1
v_call: TRBV12-3/TRBV12-4
clone_size: .
cdr3_aa: CASSFPPSNEQFF
cdr3_nt: TGTGCCAGCAGTTTTCCTCCAAGCAATGAGCAGTTCTTC

d_call: .
j_call: TRBJ2-7
v_call: TRBV18
clone_size: .
cdr3_aa: CASSPPAGGIYEQYF
cdr3_nt: TGTGCCAGCTCACCGCCAGCAGGAGGGATCTACGAGCAGTACTTC

d_call: .
j_call: TRBJ2-5
v_call: TRBV11-2
clone_size: .
cdr3_aa: CASSLDHSSVETQYF
cdr3_nt: TGTGCCAGCAGCTTAGATCATTCTAGCGTAGAGACCCAGTACTTC

d_call: TRBD1
j_call: TRBJ1-6
v_call: TRBV6-6
clone_size: .
cdr3_aa: CASSPGTGSSYNSPLHF
cdr3_nt: TGTGCCAGCAGTCCCGGGACAGGGAGCTCCTATAATTCACCCCTCCACTTT

d_call: TRBD2
j_call: TRBJ2-3
v_call: TRBV7-9
clone_size: .
cdr3_aa: CASSLAGLAGGDTQYF
cdr3_nt: TGTGCCAGCAGCTTAGCGGGACTAGCGGGAGGGGATACGCAGTATTTT

d_call: .
j_call: TRBJ2-2
v_call: TRBV19
clone_size: .
cdr3_aa: CASSGWDRTGELFF
cdr3_nt: TGTGCCAGTAGTGGCTGGGATCGTACCGGGGAGCTGTTTTTT

d_call: .
j_call: TRBJ1-5
v_call: TRBV5-8
clone_size: .
cdr3_aa: CASSPRTGNQPQHF
cdr3_nt: TGTGCCAGCAGCCCCCGGACGGGAAATCAGCCCCAGCATTTT

d_call: .
j_call: TRBJ2-7
v_call: TRBV29-1
clone_size: .
cdr3_aa: CSVVVGRYEQYF
cdr3_nt: TGCAGCGTTGTGGTAGGGAGATACGAGCAGTACTTC

d_call: TRBD1
j_call: TRBJ2-5
v_call: TRBV6-5
clone_size: .
cdr3_aa: CASTASRGLPETQYF
cdr3_nt: TGTGCCAGCACGGCCAGCAGGGGGCTTCCCGAGACCCAGTACTTC

d_call: TRBD2
j_call: TRBJ2-1
v_call: TRBV28
clone_size: .
cdr3_aa: CASSSPGLARNEQFF
cdr3_nt: TGTGCCAGCAGTTCTCCCGGACTAGCGAGGAATGAGCAGTTCTTC

d_call: .
j_call: TRBJ1-4
v_call: TRBV6-5
clone_size: .
cdr3_aa: CASRIRPWGNEKLFF
cdr3_nt: TGTGCCAGCAGAATCAGGCCATGGGGTAATGAAAAACTGTTTTTT

d_call: .
j_call: TRBJ1-1
v_call: TRBV3-1/TRBV3-2
clone_size: .
cdr3_aa: CASRRWGGGDQNTEAFF
cdr3_nt: TGTGCCAGCAGACGGTGGGGAGGGGGTGATCAAAACACTGAAGCTTTCTTT

d_call: TRBD1
j_call: TRBJ1-1
v_call: TRBV5-5
clone_size: .
cdr3_aa: CASSLLRDSEAFF
cdr3_nt: TGTGCCAGCAGCTTGTTACGGGACAGTGAAGCTTTCTTT

d_call: .
j_call: TRBJ1-4
v_call: TRBV5-1
clone_size: .
cdr3_aa: CASSLNRSNRREKLFF
cdr3_nt: TGCGCCAGCAGCTTAAATCGCTCTAACAGGCGGGAAAAACTGTTTTTT

d_call: TRBD2
j_call: TRBJ2-7
v_call: TRBV19
clone_size: .
cdr3_aa: CASSLQRGSYEQYF
cdr3_nt: TGTGCCAGTAGTCTCCAGCGGGGCTCCTACGAGCAGTACTTC

d_call: TRBD2
j_call: TRBJ2-1
v_call: TRBV6-1
clone_size: .
cdr3_aa: CASSGMGLAGGHEQFF
cdr3_nt: TGTGCCAGCAGTGGAATGGGACTAGCGGGAGGACATGAGCAGTTCTTC

d_call: .
j_call: TRBJ2-3
v_call: TRBV7-2
clone_size: .
cdr3_aa: CASSPNRVTDTQYF
cdr3_nt: TGTGCCAGCAGCCCGAACAGGGTCACAGATACGCAGTATTTT

d_call: .
j_call: TRBJ2-1
v_call: TRBV28
clone_size: .
cdr3_aa: CASSSQIKGLPYNEQFF
cdr3_nt: TGTGCCAGCAGTTCCCAAATAAAAGGACTACCCTACAATGAGCAGTTCTTC

d_call: .
j_call: TRBJ1-2
v_call: TRBV18
clone_size: .
cdr3_aa: CASSPPDGNYGYTF
cdr3_nt: TGTGCCAGCTCACCTCCGGACGGGAACTATGGCTACACCTTC

d_call: TRBD2
j_call: TRBJ2-5
v_call: TRBV20-1
clone_size: .
cdr3_aa: CSAIDGGETQYF
cdr3_nt: TGCAGTGCTATTGACGGGGGGGAGACCCAGTACTTC

d_call: TRBD1
j_call: TRBJ2-7
v_call: TRBV2
clone_size: .
cdr3_aa: CASSESVTGLSYEQYF
cdr3_nt: TGTGCCAGCAGTGAATCGGTGACAGGGCTCTCCTACGAGCAGTACTTC

d_call: .
j_call: TRBJ2-1
v_call: TRBV7-6
clone_size: .
cdr3_aa: CASSLDVGGPWGNEQFF
cdr3_nt: TGTGCCAGCAGCTTAGATGTCGGGGGACCCTGGGGGAATGAGCAGTTCTTC

d_call: .
j_call: TRBJ1-4
v_call: TRBV4-1
clone_size: .
cdr3_aa: CASSQVRPTNEKLFF
cdr3_nt: TGCGCCAGCAGCCAAGTAAGGCCGACTAATGAAAAACTGTTTTTT

d_call: .
j_call: TRBJ2-3
v_call: TRBV29-1
clone_size: .
cdr3_aa: CSVCDATDTQYF
cdr3_nt: TGCAGCGTTTGCGATGCCACAGATACGCAGTATTTT

d_call: .
j_call: TRBJ1-5
v_call: TRBV6-4
clone_size: .
cdr3_aa: CASSEAGGQPQHF
cdr3_nt: TGTGCCAGCAGTGAAGCCGGTGGACAGCCCCAGCATTTT

d_call: .
j_call: TRBJ1-1
v_call: TRBV6-2/TRBV6-3
clone_size: few
cdr3_aa: CASSYSARQGAFF
cdr3_nt: TGTGCCAGCAGTTACTCGGCCCGGCAGGGAGCTTTCTTT

d_call: .
j_call: TRBJ2-3
v_call: TRBV4-3
clone_size: .
cdr3_aa: CASSPGVGAFTDTQYF
cdr3_nt: TGCGCCAGCAGCCCGGGGGTGGGGGCCTTCACAGATACGCAGTATTTT

d_call: .
j_call: TRBJ1-6
v_call: TRBV5-5
clone_size: .
cdr3_aa: CASSLKEGLSPLHF
cdr3_nt: TGTGCCAGCAGCTTGAAGGAGGGTTTATCACCCCTCCACTTT

d_call: TRBD1
j_call: TRBJ2-5
v_call: TRBV7-2
clone_size: .
cdr3_aa: CASSLKQGYETQYF
cdr3_nt: TGTGCCAGCAGCTTAAAACAGGGGTACGAGACCCAGTACTTC

d_call: TRBD2
j_call: TRBJ2-7
v_call: TRBV7-6
clone_size: .
cdr3_aa: CASSWTSETYEQYF
cdr3_nt: TGTGCCAGCTCCTGGACTAGCGAGACCTACGAGCAGTACTTC

d_call: TRBD1
j_call: TRBJ2-1
v_call: TRBV27
clone_size: .
cdr3_aa: CASSSGQNNEQFF
cdr3_nt: TGTGCCAGCAGTTCGGGACAGAACAATGAGCAGTTCTTC

d_call: .
j_call: TRBJ2-5
v_call: TRBV7-6
clone_size: .
cdr3_aa: CASSLVLGGSYQETQYF
cdr3_nt: TGTGCCAGCAGCTTAGTCCTGGGGGGTTCGTACCAAGAGACCCAGTACTTC

d_call: .
j_call: TRBJ1-2
v_call: TRBV4-3
clone_size: .
cdr3_aa: CASSLSLMTGSYGYTF
cdr3_nt: TGCGCCAGCAGCCTATCATTGATGACGGGAAGCTATGGCTACACCTTC

d_call: .
j_call: TRBJ2-5
v_call: TRBV4-2
clone_size: many
cdr3_aa: CASSQEGKETQYF
cdr3_nt: TGTGCCAGCAGCCAAGAAGGGAAAGAGACCCAGTACTTC

d_call: TRBD1
j_call: TRBJ2-2
v_call: TRBV18
clone_size: .
cdr3_aa: CASSPPRGQGSDTGELFF
cdr3_nt: TGTGCCAGCTCACCACCTAGGGGACAGGGGTCCGACACCGGGGAGCTGTTTTTT

d_call: .
j_call: TRBJ1-4
v_call: TRBV6-5
clone_size: once
cdr3_aa: CASRSGVEGEKLFF
cdr3_nt: TGTGCCAGCAGGTCCGGGGTGGAAGGTGAAAAACTGTTTTTT

d_call: .
j_call: TRBJ1-2
v_call: TRBV7-2
clone_size: .
cdr3_aa: CASSLNGGAYGYTF
cdr3_nt: TGTGCCAGCAGCTTAAACGGAGGGGCCTATGGCTACACCTTC

d_call: .
j_call: TRBJ2-5
v_call: TRBV11-3
clone_size: .
cdr3_aa: CASSIGRAGNQETQYF
cdr3_nt: TGTGCCAGCAGCATAGGTCGGGCGGGAAACCAAGAGACCCAGTACTTC

d_call: .
j_call: TRBJ1-6
v_call: TRBV7-8
clone_size: once
cdr3_aa: CASSLLPVRTPYNSPLHF
cdr3_nt: TGTGCCAGCAGCTTACTGCCCGTGAGGACCCCCTATAATTCACCCCTCCACTTT

d_call: TRBD2
j_call: TRBJ2-5
v_call: TRBV6-2/TRBV6-3
clone_size: once
cdr3_aa: CASSYGRTSDFQETQYF
cdr3_nt: TGTGCCAGCAGTTATGGGAGGACTAGCGACTTCCAAGAGACCCAGTACTTC

d_call: .
j_call: TRBJ1-5
v_call: TRBV7-2
clone_size: .
cdr3_aa: CASSRGVEGQPQHF
cdr3_nt: TGTGCCAGCAGCAGAGGGGTGGAGGGTCAGCCCCAGCATTTT

d_call: .
j_call: TRBJ2-1
v_call: TRBV9
clone_size: .
cdr3_aa: CASSVSGRGDEQFF
cdr3_nt: TGTGCCAGCAGCGTCTCTGGACGGGGCGATGAGCAGTTCTTC

d_call: .
j_call: TRBJ1-1
v_call: TRBV7-2
clone_size: once
cdr3_aa: CASSLKGSGTEAFF
cdr3_nt: TGTGCCAGCAGCTTGAAGGGGAGTGGCACTGAAGCTTTCTTT

d_call: TRBD1
j_call: TRBJ1-5
v_call: TRBV28
clone_size: once
cdr3_aa: CASSLPRTGSNQPQHF
cdr3_nt: TGTGCCAGCAGTTTACCCCGGACAGGGAGCAATCAGCCCCAGCATTTT

d_call: .
j_call: TRBJ2-1
v_call: TRBV11-2
clone_size: .
cdr3_aa: CASSTSGRPNEQFF
cdr3_nt: TGTGCCAGCAGCACGTCCGGCCGCCCCAATGAGCAGTTCTTC